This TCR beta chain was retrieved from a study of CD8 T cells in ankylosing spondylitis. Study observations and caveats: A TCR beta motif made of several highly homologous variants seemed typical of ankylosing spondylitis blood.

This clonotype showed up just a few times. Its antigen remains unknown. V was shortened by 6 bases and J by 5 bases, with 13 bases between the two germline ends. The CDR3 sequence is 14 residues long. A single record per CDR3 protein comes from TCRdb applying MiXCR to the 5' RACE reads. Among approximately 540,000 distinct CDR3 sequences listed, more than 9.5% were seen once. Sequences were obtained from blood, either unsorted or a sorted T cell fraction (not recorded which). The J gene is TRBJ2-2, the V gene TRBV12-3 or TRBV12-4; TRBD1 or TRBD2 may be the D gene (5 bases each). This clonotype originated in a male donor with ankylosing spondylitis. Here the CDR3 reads CASRLGGGTGELFF. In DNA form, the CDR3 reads TGTGCCAGCAGATTGGGTGGGGGAACCGGGGAGCTGTTTTTT.